The 8 T cell receptor beta chains below were found in one sample sequenced in a study of early T cells in non-severe SARS-CoV-2 infection. Each CDR3 protein gets one entry after TCRdb re-called the 5' RACE reads with MiXCR. The sample lists tens of thousands of distinct CDR3 sequences, approximately 11% occurring once. The sequenced sample was whole blood, obtained at baseline. Receptors were obtained from an adult who was a healthcare worker with PCR-confirmed SARS-CoV-2 infection or an uninfected control (not recorded which).

This chain's CDR3 is CASSLDPDYTQYF. The DNA of the CDR3 is TGTGCCAGCAGCTTAGATCCGGATTATACGCAGTATTTT. This rearrangement joins TRBV7-2 to TRBJ2-3; no clear D. The CDR3 sequence is 13 residues long. CDR1 and CDR2 from the germline V gene are SGHTA and FQGNSA. V lost 1 base and J 7 bases, leaving 9 bases between the germline ends. The variable domain in full, completed from reference TRBV7-2 and TRBJ2-3, reads GAGVSQSPSNKVTEKGKDVELRCDPISGHTALYWYRQSLGQGLEFLIYFQGNSAPDKSGLPSDRFSAERTGGSVSTLTIQRTQQEDSAVYLCASSLDPDYTQYFGPGTRLTVL.

This clonotype was picked up many times. The chain is built from TRBV29-1 and TRBJ1-1; D gene unclear. The germline V and J ends were trimmed by 7 bases and 0 bases, with 3 bases remaining between them. The CDR3 extends over 10 amino acids. CDR1 and CDR2 (germline): SQVTM, ANQGSEA. The CDR3 DNA is TGCAGCGCGGTGAACACTGAAGCTTTCTTT. It encodes CSAVNTEAFF.

This clonotype was observed a few times. The chain recombines TRBV4-2 with TRBJ1-2; D is undetermined. The germline gives CDR1 LGHNA, CDR2 YNFKEQ. V shed 1 base and J shed 8 bases, with 11 bases lying between them. The CDR3 extends over 13 amino acids. CDR3 in DNA: TGTGCCAGCAGCCAAGCTCCACGGGTCGGCTACACCTTC. It codes for CASSQAPRVGYTF.

Only a few counts were recorded for this clonotype. The V call is TRBV5-1, the J call TRBJ1-5, with 7 bases lining up with TRBD1. The V gene's germline CDR1 is SGHRS and CDR2 YFSETQ. This CDR3 has 15 amino acids. Losses at the gene ends were 1 base for V and 3 bases for J; bases not matched to a gene: 4. CDR3 sequence: CASSLMGQYNQPQHF. Written as DNA, the CDR3 is TGCGCCAGCAGCTTGATGGGACAGTACAATCAGCCCCAGCATTTT.

In this sample, this clonotype turned up a few times. The V gene is TRBV11-2, the J gene TRBJ2-5, with D possibly matching TRBD2 (6 bases). The V gene's germline CDR1 is SGHAT and CDR2 FQNNGV. V shed 5 bases and J shed 2 bases, with 18 bases lying between them. The CDR3 extends over 16 amino acids. The CDR3 loop is CASSPSTGTFQETQYF. CDR3 DNA: TGTGCCAGCAGCCCTAGCACCGGGACTTTTCAAGAGACCCAGTACTTC. The whole variable domain, remainder taken from reference TRBV11-2 and TRBJ2-5, is EAGVAQSPRYKIIEKRQSVAFWCNPISGHATLYWYQQILGQGPKLLIQFQNNGVVDDSQLPKDRFSAERLKGVDSTLKIQPAKLEDSAVYLCASSPSTGTFQETQYFGPGTRLLVL.

The gene calls are TRBV10-3 and TRBJ1-2; a weak D match, TRBD1 (5 bases). Germline V gives CDR1 ENHRY, CDR2 SYGVKD. V lost 4 bases, J lost 5 bases, and 14 bases lay in between. The CDR3 is made up of 14 amino acids. CDR3 region: CAISGQTELYGYTF. The CDR3 DNA reads TGTGCCATCAGTGGGCAGACAGAGTTATATGGCTACACCTTC.

This clonotype appeared a single time. A much more abundant neighbour one base away suggests this may be a read error. V gene TRBV3-1 combines with J gene TRBJ2-1; TRBD2 matches 7 bases. In germline, CDR1 is LGHDT, CDR2 YNNKEL (reference sequence). CDR3 length: 18 amino acids. CDR3 coding DNA: TGTGCCAGCAGCCAAGATGGGAGGGATCCTATCTCCTGCAATGAGCAGTTCTTC. Protein product: CASSQDGRDPISCNEQFF.

This clonotype was counted a few times. The chain couples TRBV14 to TRBJ2-7, with 7 positions matching TRBD2. This CDR3 contains 15 residues. V was pared by 2 bases and J by 0 bases, with 4 bases of the junction left unmatched. In germline, CDR1 is SGHDN, CDR2 FVKESK. The CDR3: CASSQLREGSYEQYF. In DNA, the CDR3 is TGTGCCAGCAGCCAATTAAGGGAGGGCTCCTACGAGCAGTACTTC. Complete variable domain (other parts from reference TRBV14 and TRBJ2-7): EAGVTQFPSHSVIEKGQTVTLRCDPISGHDNLYWYRRVMGKEIKFLLHFVKESKQDESGMPNNRFLAERTGGTYSTLKVQPAELEDSGVYFCASSQLREGSYEQYFGPGTRLTVT.